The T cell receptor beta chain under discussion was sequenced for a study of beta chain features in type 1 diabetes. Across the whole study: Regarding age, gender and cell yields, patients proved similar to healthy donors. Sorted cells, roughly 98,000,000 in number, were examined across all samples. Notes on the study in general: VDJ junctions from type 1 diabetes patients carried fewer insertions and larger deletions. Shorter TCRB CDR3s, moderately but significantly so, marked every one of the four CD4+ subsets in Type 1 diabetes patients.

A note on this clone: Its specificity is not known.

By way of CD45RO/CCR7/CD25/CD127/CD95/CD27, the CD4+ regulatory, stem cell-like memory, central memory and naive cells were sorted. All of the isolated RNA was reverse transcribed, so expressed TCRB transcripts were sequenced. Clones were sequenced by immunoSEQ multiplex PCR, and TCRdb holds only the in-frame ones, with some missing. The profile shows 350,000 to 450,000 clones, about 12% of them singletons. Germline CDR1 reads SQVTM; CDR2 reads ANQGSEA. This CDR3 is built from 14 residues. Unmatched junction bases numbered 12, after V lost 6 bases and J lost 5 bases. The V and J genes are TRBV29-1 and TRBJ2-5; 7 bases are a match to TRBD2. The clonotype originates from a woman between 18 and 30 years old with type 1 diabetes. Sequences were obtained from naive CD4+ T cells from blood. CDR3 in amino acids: CSVTPGGGQETQYF. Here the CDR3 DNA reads TGCAGCGTCACTCCCGGGGGAGGGCAGGAGACCCAGTACTTC.